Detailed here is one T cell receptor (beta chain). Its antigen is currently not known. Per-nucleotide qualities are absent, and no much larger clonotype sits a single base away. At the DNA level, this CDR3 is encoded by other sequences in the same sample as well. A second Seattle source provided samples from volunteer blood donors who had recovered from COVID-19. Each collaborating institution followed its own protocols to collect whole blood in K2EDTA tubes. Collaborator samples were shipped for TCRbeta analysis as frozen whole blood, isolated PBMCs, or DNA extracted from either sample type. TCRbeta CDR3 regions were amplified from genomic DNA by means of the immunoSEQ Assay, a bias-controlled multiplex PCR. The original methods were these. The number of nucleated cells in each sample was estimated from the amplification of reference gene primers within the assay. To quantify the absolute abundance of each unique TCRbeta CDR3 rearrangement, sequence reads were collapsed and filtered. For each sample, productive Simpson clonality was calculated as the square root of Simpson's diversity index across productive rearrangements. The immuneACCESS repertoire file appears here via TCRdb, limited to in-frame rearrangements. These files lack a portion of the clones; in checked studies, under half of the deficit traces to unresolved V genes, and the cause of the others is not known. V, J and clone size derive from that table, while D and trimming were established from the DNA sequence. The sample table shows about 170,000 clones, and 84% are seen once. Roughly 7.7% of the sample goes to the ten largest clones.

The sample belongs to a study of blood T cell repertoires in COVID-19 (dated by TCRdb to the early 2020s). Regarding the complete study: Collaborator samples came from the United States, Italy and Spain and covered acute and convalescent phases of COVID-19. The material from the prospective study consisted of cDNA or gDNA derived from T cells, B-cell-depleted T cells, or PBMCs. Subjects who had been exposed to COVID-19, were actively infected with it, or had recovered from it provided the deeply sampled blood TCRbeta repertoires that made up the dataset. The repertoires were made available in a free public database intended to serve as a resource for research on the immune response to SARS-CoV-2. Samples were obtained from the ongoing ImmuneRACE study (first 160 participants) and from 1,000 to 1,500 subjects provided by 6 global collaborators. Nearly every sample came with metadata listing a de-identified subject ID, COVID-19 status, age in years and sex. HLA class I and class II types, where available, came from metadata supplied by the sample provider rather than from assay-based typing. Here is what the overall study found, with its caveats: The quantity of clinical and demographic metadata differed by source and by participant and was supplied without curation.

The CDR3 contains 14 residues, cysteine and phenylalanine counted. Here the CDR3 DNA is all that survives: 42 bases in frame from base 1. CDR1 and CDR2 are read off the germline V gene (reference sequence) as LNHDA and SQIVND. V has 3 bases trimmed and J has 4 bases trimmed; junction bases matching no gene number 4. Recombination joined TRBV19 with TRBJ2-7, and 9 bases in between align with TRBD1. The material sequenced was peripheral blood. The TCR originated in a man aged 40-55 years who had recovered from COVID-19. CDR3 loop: CASSIGTGTYEQYF. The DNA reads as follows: TGTGCCAGTAGTATCGGGACAGGGACGTACGAGCAGTACTTC.